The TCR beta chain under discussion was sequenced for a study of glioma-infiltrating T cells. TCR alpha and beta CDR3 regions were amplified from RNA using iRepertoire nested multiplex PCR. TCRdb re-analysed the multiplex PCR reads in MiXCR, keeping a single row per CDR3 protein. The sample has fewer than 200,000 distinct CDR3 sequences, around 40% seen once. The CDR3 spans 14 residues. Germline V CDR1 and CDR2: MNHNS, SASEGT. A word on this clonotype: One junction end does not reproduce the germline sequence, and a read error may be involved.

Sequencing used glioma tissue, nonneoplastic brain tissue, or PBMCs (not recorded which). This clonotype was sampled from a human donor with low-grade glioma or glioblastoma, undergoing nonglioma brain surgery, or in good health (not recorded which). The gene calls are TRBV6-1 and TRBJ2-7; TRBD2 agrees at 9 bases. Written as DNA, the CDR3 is TGTGCCAGCAGTTATTCTAGCGGGAACTACGAGCGGTACTTC. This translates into CASSYSSGNYERYF.